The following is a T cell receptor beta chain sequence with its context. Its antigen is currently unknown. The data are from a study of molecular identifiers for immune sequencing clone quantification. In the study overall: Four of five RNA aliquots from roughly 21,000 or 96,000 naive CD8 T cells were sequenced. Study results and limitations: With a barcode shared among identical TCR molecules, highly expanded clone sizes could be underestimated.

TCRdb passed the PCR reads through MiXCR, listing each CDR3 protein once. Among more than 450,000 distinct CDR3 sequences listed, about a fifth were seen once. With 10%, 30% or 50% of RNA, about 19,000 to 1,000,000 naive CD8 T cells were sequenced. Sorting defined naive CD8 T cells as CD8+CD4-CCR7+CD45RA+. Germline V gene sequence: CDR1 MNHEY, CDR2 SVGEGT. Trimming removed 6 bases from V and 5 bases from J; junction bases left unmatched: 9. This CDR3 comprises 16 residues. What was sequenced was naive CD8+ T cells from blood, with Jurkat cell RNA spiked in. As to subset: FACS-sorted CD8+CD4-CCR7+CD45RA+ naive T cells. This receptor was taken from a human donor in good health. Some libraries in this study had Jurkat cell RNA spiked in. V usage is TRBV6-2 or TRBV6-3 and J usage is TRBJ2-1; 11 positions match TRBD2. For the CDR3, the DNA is TGTGCCAGCAGGAACCCTAGCGGGGGGCCGAACAATGAGCAGTTCTTC. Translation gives CASRNPSGGPNNEQFF.